Listed below are T cell receptor beta chains from one sample, sequenced in a study of identical twins' blood T cells. TCRdb processed the 5' RACE reads anew with MiXCR; each CDR3 protein has one entry. The data hold fewer than 450,000 distinct CDR3 sequences, with 28% observed a single time. Sequencing was done on a sample of PBMCs. The receptors come from a woman aged 18 to 55 in good health. The CDR3 runs from the conserved cysteine through the conserved F or W. A D gene is named only where the DNA matches it firmly.

V	D	J	CDR3
TRBV6-1	NA	TRBJ2-5	CASCRGRETQYF
TRBV20-1	NA	NA	CSARGGRSSPLHF
TRBV20-1	NA	TRBJ1-2	CSAAGGIGGYTF
TRBV19	TRBD2	TRBJ2-3	CASRLAGVDTQYF
TRBV15	NA	TRBJ1-1	CATSRDGQVGTEAFF
TRBV20-1	NA	TRBJ1-5	CSARNAQIPYSNQPQHF
TRBV20-1	TRBD2	TRBJ2-1	CSARPLSGRASYNEQFF
TRBV5-1	NA	TRBJ1-2	CASAEGRTGYTF
TRBV7-9	NA	TRBJ2-3	CASSSLSGHTDTQYF
TRBV3-1	NA	TRBJ1-1	CASSPTAGIYTEAFF
TRBV5-1	TRBD1	TRBJ1-1	CASSQVGGAEAFF
TRBV5-1	NA	TRBJ2-3	CASKKPGSRTDTQYF
TRBV29-1	NA	TRBJ1-5	CSVGQNAGPQHF
TRBV14	TRBD1	TRBJ1-1	CASNRGVDRAQKGAFF
TRBV18	NA	TRBJ1-1	CASSTSALNTEAFF
TRBV3-1	NA	TRBJ2-2	CDSSQLTGELFF
TRBV10-3	TRBD1	TRBJ1-2	CAITLDRVGYTF
TRBV10-3	NA	TRBJ2-5	CAISESAREKETQYF
TRBV10-3	NA	TRBJ1-1	CAISESQGGLFGAFF
TRBV5-5	NA	TRBJ2-7	CASSEGVIAYEQYF
TRBV5-1	NA	TRBJ1-1	CASSPQGLDTEAFF
TRBV20-1	TRBD2	TRBJ2-1	CSARAASGSDNEQFF
TRBV29-1	NA	TRBJ1-2	CSVFDLFYTF
TRBV6-1	NA	TRBJ2-3	CASSATGDTQYF
TRBV12-3/TRBV12-4	TRBD1	TRBJ1-2	CASSRDRAWGYTF
TRBV18	NA	TRBJ2-1	CASSPRGTPLSEQFF
TRBV11-2	NA	TRBJ2-2	CASNRRGSGRTGELFF
TRBV5-1	NA	TRBJ1-1	CASGSRKKEGNTEAFF
TRBV29-1	NA	TRBJ2-7	CSVTPGGLDYEQYF
TRBV7-9	NA	TRBJ1-1	CASSLGGDFTEAFF
TRBV7-9	NA	TRBJ1-4	CASSSIAGGPGEKLFF
TRBV29-1	TRBD2	TRBJ2-3	CSVLLGTSGGDGTQYF
TRBV13	TRBD1	TRBJ2-7	CASSRQGPSYEQYF
TRBV12-3/TRBV12-4	TRBD1	TRBJ1-1	CASSPSHRGTEAFF
TRBV29-1	TRBD2	TRBJ2-7	CSARLAGGFGQYF
TRBV2	NA	TRBJ1-1	CASSQTAAGGTEAFF
TRBV5-1	NA	TRBJ1-1	CASSLGGSNTEAFF
TRBV5-1	NA	TRBJ2-2	CASSLGQKNTGELFF
TRBV29-1	NA	TRBJ1-1	CSAKGPGNTEAFF
TRBV19	NA	TRBJ1-5	CASNVHINQPQHF
TRBV4-1	NA	TRBJ1-2	CASSQDGFYGYTF
TRBV3-1	NA	TRBJ2-1	CASRPSQDDVNEQFF
TRBV10-3	NA	TRBJ2-1	CAISELDSSYNEQFF
TRBV6-7	NA	TRBJ2-2	CASSRDVWNTGELFF
TRBV6-2/TRBV6-3	NA	TRBJ2-1	CASIYSRGKYNEQFF
TRBV27	TRBD1	TRBJ2-2	CASNRGTGQNTGELFF
TRBV12-3/TRBV12-4	NA	TRBJ1-1	CASGLGENTEAFF
TRBV20-1	NA	TRBJ2-7	CSARDTYEQHF
TRBV3-1	NA	TRBJ2-2	CASSPRGSSNTGELFF
TRBV9	TRBD2	TRBJ2-1	CASSASGRNYNEQFF
TRBV20-1	NA	TRBJ1-2	CSAREISGYGYTF
TRBV12-3/TRBV12-4	TRBD1	TRBJ2-3	CASSLELGTVRTDTQYF
TRBV11-2	NA	TRBJ2-2	CAGSLEGSDTGELFF
TRBV20-1	NA	TRBJ2-3	CSARGQSTDTQYF